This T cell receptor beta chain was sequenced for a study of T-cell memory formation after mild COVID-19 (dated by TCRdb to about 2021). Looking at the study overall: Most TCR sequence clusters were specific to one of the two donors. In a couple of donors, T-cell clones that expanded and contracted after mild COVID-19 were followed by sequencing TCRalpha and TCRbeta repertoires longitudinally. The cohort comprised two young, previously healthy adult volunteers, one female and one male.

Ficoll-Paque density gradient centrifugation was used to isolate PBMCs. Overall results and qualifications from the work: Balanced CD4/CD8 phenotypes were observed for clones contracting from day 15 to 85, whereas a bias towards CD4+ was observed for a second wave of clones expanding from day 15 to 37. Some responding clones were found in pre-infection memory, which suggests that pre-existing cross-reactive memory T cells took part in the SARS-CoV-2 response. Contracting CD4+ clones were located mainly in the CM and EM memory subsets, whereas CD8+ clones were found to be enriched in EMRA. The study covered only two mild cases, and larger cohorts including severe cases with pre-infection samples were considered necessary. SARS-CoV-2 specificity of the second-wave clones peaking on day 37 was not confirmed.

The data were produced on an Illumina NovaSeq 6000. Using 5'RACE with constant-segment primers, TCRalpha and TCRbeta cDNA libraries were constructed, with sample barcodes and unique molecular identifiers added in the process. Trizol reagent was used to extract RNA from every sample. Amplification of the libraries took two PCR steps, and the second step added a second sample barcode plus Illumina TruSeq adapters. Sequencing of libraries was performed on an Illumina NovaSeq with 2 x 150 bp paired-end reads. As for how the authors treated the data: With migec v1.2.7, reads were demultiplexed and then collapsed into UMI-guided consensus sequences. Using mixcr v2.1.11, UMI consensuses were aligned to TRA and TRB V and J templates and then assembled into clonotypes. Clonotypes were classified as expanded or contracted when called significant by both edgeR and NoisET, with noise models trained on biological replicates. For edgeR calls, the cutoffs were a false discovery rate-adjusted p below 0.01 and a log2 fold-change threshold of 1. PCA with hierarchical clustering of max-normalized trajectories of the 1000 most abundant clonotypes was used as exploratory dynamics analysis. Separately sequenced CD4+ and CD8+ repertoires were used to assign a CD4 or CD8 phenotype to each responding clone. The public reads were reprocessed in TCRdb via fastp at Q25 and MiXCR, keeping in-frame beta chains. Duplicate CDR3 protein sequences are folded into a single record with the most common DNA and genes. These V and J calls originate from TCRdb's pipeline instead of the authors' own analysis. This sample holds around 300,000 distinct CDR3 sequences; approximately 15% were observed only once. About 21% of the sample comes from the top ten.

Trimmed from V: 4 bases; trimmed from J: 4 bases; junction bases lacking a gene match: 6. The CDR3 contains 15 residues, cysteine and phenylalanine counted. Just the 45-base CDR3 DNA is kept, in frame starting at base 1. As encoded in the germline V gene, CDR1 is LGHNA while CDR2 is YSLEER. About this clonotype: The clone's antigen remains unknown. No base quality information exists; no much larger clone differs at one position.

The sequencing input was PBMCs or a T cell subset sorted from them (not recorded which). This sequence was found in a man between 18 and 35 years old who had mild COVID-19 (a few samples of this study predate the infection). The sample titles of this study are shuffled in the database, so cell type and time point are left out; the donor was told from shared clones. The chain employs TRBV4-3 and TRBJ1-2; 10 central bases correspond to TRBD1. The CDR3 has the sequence CASSPGQGSGYGYTF. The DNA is TGCGCCAGCAGCCCGGGACAGGGGAGCGGCTATGGCTACACCTTC.